The present entry profiles one TCR beta chain with its context. Its target antigen remains unknown. The sample holds no much larger clone one base away, and base qualities are not on file. Trimming at the junction amounts to 5 bases on V and 2 bases on J, and the germline ends lie 14 bases apart. Counted from cysteine to phenylalanine, this CDR3 has 15 amino acids. The kept DNA is CDR3 alone, 45 bases in frame from the first base. From the germline V gene (reference sequence), CDR1 is LGHDT and CDR2 is YNNKEL. These data belong to a study of blood T cell repertoires in COVID-19 (dated by TCRdb to the early 2020s). In terms of the full investigation: The collaborator samples originated in the United States, Italy and Spain and spanned the acute and convalescent phases of COVID-19. The material from the prospective study consisted of cDNA or gDNA derived from T cells, B-cell-depleted T cells, or PBMCs. HLA class I and class II types, where available, came from metadata supplied by the sample provider rather than from assay-based typing. Sample metadata almost always included a de-identified subject ID, COVID-19 status, age in years and sex. The samples were drawn from the first 160 participants of the ongoing ImmuneRACE study and from over a thousand subjects provided by 6 global collaborators. The repertoires were released in a freely available public database meant as a resource for research on the immune response to SARS-CoV-2. Deeply sampled blood TCRbeta repertoires from subjects exposed to, actively infected with, or recovered from COVID-19 were included in the dataset. Summary of the overall study and its limitations: The quantity of clinical and demographic metadata differed by source and by participant and was supplied without curation.

One collaborating source in Seattle enrolled patients while the patients were actively infected and followed the patients over time throughout the course of disease. Whole blood was collected in K2EDTA tubes by collaborating institutions according to the institutions' own protocols. For TCRbeta analysis, collaborators shipped samples as frozen whole blood, isolated PBMCs, or DNA extracted from either of those sample types. The immunoSEQ Assay, a bias-controlled multiplex PCR, was used to amplify TCRbeta CDR3 regions from genomic DNA. In the authors' own workflow: The number of nucleated cells in each sample was estimated by amplification of reference gene primers within the assay. Sequence reads were collapsed and filtered to measure the absolute abundance of every unique TCRbeta CDR3 rearrangement. Productive Simpson clonality was computed per sample as the square root of Simpson's diversity index over productive rearrangements. Drawn from immuneACCESS, this table holds only the in-frame rearrangements with V and J called that TCRdb kept. Clones are partly lost; checked studies trace under half to an unresolved V gene and leave the rest unexplained. That table gives V, J and clone size, and the DNA gave D and trimming. The sample table holds 100,000 to 150,000 clones, of which approximately 74% were seen once. The biggest ten clones account for 4.5% to 6% of the sample.

The rearranged chain carries TRBV3-1 (or the pseudogene TRBV3-2) and TRBJ2-3, with TRBD2 perhaps the D gene, on 5 matching bases. This TCR was sampled from a man older than 75 with COVID-19, enrolled during active disease. Sequenced: peripheral blood. The bases read TGTGCCAGCAGCTTCTCCCCCGGGAACACAGATACGCAGTATTTT. Its protein reads: CASSFSPGNTDTQYF.